A few counts support the clone carrying this TCR beta chain. The V end was cut by 2 bases, the J end by 0 bases, with 6 bases between. Looked up from germline, CDR1 is SGHAT and CDR2 is FQNNGV. This CDR3 is built from 14 residues. This sample stems from a study of T-cell reconstitution after alpha-beta-depleted transplantation in children. TCRbeta library preparation incorporated unique molecular identifiers. From the PCR reads, TCRdb called clonotypes with MiXCR, one entry per CDR3 protein. The sample lists roughly 500,000 distinct CDR3 sequences; roughly 18% were seen once. The sequences come from PBMCs from the stem cell graft donor, collected from the stem cell graft. The clonotype was recovered from a human donor who donated a stem cell graft to a child with acute lymphoblastic leukemia. V gene TRBV11-2 combines with J gene TRBJ2-3, with no clear D. CDR3 sequence: CASSLRRSTDTQYF. The DNA of the CDR3 is TGTGCCAGCAGCTTACGGCGGAGCACAGATACGCAGTATTTT.